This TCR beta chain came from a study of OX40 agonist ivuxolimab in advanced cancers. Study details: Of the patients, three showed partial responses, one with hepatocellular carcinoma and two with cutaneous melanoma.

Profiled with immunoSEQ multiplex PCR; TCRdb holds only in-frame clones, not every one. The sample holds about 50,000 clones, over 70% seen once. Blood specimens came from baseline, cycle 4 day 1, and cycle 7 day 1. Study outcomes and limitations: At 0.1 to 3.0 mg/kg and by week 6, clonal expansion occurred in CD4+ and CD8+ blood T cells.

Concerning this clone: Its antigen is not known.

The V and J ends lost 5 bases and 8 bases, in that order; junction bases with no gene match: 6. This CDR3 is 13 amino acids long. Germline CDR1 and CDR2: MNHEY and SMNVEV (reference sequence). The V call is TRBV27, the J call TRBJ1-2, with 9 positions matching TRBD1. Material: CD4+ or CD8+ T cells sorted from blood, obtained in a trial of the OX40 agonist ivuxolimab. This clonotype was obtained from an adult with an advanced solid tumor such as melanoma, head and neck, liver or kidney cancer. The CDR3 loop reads CASSPGTGQGYTF. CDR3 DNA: TGTGCCAGCAGTCCAGGGACAGGGCAGGGCTACACCTTC.